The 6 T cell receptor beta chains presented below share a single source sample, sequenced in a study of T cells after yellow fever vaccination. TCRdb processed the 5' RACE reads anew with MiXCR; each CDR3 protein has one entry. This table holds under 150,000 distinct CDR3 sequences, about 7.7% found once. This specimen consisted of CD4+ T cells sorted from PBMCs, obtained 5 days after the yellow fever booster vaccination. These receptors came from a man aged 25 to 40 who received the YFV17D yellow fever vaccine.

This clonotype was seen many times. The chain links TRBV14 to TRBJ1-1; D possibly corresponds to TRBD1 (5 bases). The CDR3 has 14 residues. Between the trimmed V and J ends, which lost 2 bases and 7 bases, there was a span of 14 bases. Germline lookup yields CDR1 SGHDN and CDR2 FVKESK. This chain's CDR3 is CASSQSWGGYEAFF. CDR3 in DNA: TGTGCCAGCAGCCAATCCTGGGGCGGATATGAAGCTTTCTTT.

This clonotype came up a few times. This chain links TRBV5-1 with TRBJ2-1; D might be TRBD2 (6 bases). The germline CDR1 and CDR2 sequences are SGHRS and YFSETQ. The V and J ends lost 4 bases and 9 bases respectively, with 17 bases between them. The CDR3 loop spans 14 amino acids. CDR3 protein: CASSPTGEFGEQFF. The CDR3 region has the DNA TGCGCCAGCAGCCCCACGGGAGAGTTCGGTGAGCAGTTCTTC.

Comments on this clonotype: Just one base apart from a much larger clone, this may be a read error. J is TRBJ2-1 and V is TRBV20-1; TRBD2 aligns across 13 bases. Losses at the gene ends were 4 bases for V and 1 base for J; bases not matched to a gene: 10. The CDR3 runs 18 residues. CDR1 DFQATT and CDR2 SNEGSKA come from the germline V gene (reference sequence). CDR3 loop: CSAIDARTSGSSYNEQFF. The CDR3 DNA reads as TGCAGTGCTATAGATGCCCGGACTAGCGGGAGTTCCTACAATGAGCAGTTCTTC.

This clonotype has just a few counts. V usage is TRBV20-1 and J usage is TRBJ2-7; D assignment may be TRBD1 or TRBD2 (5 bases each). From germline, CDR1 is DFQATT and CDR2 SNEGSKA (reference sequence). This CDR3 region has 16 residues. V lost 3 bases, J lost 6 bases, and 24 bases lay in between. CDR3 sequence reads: CSARRDRDPLFGEQYF. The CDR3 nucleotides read TGCAGTGCTAGGAGGGACCGGGACCCGCTCTTCGGCGAGCAGTACTTC.

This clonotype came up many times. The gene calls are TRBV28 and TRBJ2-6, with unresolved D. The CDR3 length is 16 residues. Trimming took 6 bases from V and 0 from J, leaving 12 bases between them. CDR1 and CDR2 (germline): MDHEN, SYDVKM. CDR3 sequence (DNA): TGTGCCAGCAGCCGTTGGGGTTCCTCTGGGGCCAACGTCCTGACTTTC. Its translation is CASSRWGSSGANVLTF.

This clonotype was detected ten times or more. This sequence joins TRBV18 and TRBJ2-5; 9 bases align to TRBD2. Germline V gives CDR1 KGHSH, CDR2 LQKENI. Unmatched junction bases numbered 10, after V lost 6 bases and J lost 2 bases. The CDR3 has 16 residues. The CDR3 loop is CASSLGSGRKQETQYF. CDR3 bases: TGTGCCAGCTCCCTGGGCAGCGGGAGGAAACAAGAGACCCAGTACTTC.